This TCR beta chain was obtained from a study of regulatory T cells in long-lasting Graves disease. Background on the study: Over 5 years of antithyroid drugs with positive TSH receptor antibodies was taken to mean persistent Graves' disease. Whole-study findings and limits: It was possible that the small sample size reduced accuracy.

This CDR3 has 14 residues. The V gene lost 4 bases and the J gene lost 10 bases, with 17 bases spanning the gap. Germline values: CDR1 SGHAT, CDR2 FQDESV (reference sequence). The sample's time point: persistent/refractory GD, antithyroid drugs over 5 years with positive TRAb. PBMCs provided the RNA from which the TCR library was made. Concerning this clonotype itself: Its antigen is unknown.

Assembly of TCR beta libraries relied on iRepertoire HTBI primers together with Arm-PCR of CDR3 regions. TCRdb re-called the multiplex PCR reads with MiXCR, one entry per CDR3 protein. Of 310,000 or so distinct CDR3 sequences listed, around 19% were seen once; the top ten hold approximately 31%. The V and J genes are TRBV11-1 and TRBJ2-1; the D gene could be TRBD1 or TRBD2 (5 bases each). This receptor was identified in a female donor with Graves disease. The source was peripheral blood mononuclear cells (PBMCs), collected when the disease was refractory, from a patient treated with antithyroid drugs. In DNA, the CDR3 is TGTGCCAGCAGCTGGGAGCGGCGGTCAGGGGAGCAGTTCTTC. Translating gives CASSWERRSGEQFF. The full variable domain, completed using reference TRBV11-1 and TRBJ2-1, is EAEVAQSPRYKITEKSQAVAFWCDPISGHATLYWYRQILGQGPELLVQFQDESVVDDSQLPKDRFSAERLKGVDSTLKIQPAELGDSAMYLCASSWERRSGEQFFGPGTRLTVL.